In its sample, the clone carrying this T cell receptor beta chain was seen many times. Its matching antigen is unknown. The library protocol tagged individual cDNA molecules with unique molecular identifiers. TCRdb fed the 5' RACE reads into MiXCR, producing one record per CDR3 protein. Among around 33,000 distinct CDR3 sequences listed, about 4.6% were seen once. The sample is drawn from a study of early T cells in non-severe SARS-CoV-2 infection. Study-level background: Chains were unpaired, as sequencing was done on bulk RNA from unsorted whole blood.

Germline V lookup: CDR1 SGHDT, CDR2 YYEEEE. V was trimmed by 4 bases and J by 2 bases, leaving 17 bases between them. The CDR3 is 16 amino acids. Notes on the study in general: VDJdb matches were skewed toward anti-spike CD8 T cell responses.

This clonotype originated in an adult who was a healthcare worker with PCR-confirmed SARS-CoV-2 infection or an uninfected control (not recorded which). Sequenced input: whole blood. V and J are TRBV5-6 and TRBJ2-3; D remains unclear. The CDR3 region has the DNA TGTGCCAGCAGCCCCTTATTATCGTCAAACACAGATACGCAGTATTTT. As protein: CASSPLLSSNTDTQYF.